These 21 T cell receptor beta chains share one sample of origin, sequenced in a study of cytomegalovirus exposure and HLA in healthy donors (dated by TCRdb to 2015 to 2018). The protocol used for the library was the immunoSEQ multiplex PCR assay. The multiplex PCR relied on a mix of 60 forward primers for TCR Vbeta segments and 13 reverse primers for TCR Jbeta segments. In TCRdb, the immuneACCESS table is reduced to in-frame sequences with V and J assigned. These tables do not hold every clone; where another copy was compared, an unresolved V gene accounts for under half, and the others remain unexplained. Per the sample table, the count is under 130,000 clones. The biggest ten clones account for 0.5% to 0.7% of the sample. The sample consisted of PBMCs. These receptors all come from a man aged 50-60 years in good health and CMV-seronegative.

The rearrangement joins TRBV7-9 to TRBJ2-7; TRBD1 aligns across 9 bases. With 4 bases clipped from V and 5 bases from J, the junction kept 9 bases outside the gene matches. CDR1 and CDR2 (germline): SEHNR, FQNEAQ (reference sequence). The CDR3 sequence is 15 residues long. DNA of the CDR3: TGTGCCAGCAGCTCGTCCCGGGACAGGGCCCACGAGCAGTACTTC. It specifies CASSSSRDRAHEQYF.

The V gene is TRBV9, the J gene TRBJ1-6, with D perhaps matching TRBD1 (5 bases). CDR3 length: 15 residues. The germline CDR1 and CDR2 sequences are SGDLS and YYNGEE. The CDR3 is CASGGGGDNNSPLHF. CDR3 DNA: TGTGCAAGCGGGGGGGGTGGCGATAATAATTCACCCCTCCACTTT.

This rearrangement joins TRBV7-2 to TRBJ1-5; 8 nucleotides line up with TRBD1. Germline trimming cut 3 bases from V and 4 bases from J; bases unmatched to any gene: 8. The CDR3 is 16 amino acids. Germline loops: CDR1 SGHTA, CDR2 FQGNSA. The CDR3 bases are TGTGCCAGCAGCTTGGCAGACAGGGGTGCAAATCAGCCCCAGCATTTT. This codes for CASSLADRGANQPQHF.

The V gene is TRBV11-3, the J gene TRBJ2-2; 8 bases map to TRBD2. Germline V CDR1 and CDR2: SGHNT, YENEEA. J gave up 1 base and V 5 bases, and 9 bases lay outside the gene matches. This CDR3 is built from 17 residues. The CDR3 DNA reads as TGTGCCAGCAGCCTCTTCGCGGGAGGTTTGAACACCGGGGAGCTGTTTTTT. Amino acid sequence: CASSLFAGGLNTGELFF.

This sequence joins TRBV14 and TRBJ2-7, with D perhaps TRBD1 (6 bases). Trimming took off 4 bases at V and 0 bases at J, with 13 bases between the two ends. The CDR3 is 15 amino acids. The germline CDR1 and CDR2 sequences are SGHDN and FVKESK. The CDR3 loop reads CASSPWTASSYEQYF. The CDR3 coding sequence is TGTGCCAGCAGCCCCTGGACAGCGAGCTCCTACGAGCAGTACTTC.

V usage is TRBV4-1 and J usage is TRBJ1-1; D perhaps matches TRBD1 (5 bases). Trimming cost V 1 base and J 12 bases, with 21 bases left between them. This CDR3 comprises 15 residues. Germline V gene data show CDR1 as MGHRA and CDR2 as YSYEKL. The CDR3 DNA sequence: TGCGCCAGCAGCCAAGTTGGCCTGCTGACAGAGAGTACTTTCTTT. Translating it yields CASSQVGLLTESTFF.

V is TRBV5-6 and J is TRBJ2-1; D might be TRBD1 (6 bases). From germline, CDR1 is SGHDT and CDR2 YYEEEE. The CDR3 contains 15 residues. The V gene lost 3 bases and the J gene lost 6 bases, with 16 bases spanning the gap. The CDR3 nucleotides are TGTGCCAGCAGCTGGCCGGGACCCAGGGGCAATGAGCAGTTCTTC. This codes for CASSWPGPRGNEQFF.

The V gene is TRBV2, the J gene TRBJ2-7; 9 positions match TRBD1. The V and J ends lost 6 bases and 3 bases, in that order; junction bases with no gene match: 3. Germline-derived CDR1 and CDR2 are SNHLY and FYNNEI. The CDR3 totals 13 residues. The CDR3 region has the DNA TGTGCCAGCAGGCGACAGGGGGACTACGAGCAGTACTTC. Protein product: CASRRQGDYEQYF.

The chain's CDR3 is CASRPTRETEAFF. The CDR3 nucleotides are TGTGCCAGTCGCCCCACCCGGGAGACTGAAGCTTTCTTT. J is TRBJ1-1 and V is TRBV6-1; D gene ambiguous. CDR1 is MNHNS and CDR2 is SASEGT in the germline V gene. V was trimmed by 9 bases and J by 5 bases, leaving 16 bases between them. CDR3 size: 13 residues.

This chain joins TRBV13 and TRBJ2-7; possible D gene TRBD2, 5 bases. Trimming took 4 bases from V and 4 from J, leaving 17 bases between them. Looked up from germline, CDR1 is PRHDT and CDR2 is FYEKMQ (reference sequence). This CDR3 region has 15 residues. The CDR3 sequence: CASSSTPAAIYEQYF. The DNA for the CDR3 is TGTGCCAGCAGCTCGACCCCAGCGGCGATATACGAGCAGTACTTC.

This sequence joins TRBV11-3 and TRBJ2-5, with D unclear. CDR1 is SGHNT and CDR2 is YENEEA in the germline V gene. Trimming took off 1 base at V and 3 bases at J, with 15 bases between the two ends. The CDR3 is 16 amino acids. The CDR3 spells CASSLVVANGEETQYF. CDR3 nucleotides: TGTGCCAGCAGCTTAGTTGTCGCGAACGGAGAAGAGACCCAGTACTTC.

CDR3: CASSEVLGYEQYF. The DNA for the CDR3 is TGTGCCAGCTCTGAGGTTCTTGGGTACGAGCAGTACTTC. The chain carries TRBV27 and TRBJ2-7; D remains ambiguous. This CDR3 is 13 amino acids long. Trimming removed 8 bases at V and 4 bases at J, with 15 bases between. Germline V gene data show CDR1 as MNHEY and CDR2 as SMNVEV (reference sequence).

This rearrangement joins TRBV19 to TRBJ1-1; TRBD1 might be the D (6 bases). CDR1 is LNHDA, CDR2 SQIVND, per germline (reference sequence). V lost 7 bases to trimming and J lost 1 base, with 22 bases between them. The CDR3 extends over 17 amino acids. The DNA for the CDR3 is TGTGCCAGTACCTTTCGAGGGAGGGGGACGGAGAACACTGAAGCTTTCTTT. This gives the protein CASTFRGRGTENTEAFF.

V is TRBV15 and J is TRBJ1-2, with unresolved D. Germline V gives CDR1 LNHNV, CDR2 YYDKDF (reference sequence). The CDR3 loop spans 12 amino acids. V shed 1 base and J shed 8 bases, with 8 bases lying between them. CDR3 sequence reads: CATSRGSSGYTF. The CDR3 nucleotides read TGTGCCACCAGCAGAGGATCTAGCGGCTACACCTTC.

The CDR3 region is CASLTWNGYTF. The CDR3 DNA reads as TGTGCCAGTTTGACTTGGAATGGCTACACCTTC. V gene TRBV19 combines with J gene TRBJ1-2; D gene ambiguous. Germline loops: CDR1 LNHDA, CDR2 SQIVND (reference sequence). CDR3 size: 11 residues. The V and J ends lost 8 bases and 6 bases respectively, with 10 bases between them.

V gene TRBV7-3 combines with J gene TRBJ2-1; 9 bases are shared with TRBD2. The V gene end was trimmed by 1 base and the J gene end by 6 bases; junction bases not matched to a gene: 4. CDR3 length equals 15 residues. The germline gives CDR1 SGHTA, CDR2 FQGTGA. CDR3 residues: CASSLSSGSFNEQFF. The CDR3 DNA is TGTGCCAGCAGCTTAAGTAGCGGGAGTTTCAATGAGCAGTTCTTC.

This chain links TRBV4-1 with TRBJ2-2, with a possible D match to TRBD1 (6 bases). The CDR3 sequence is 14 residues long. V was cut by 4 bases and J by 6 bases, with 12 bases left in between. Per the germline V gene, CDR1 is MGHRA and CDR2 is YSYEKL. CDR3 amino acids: CASSLRGVAGELFF. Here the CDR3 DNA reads TGCGCCAGCAGCCTCAGGGGAGTGGCCGGGGAGCTGTTTTTT.

The DNA for the CDR3 is TGTGCCAGCAGCGTAGGTTCAGGGCACGAGACCCAGTACTTC. It translates to CASSVGSGHETQYF. The gene calls are TRBV9 and TRBJ2-5, with a possible D match to TRBD1 (5 bases). Trimming removed 0 bases from V and 5 bases from J, with 11 bases in between. The CDR3 extends over 14 amino acids. Looked up from germline, CDR1 is SGDLS and CDR2 is YYNGEE.

This CDR3 reads CASSGDGQVLPQHF. In DNA form, the CDR3 reads TGTGCCAGCAGTGGAGACGGACAGGTTCTACCCCAGCATTTT. V and J are TRBV2 and TRBJ1-5; 7 bases line up with TRBD1. Germline CDR1 and CDR2: SNHLY and FYNNEI. V shed 4 bases and J 10 bases; nucleotides not matched to a gene: 10. The CDR3 totals 14 residues.

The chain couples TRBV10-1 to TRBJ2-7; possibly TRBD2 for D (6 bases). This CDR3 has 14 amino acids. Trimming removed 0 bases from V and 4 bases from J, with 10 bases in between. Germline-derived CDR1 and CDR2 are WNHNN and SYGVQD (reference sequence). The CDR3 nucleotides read TGCGCCAGCAGTGAGTCGTTTGCGGGGTACGAGCAGTACTTC. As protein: CASSESFAGYEQYF.

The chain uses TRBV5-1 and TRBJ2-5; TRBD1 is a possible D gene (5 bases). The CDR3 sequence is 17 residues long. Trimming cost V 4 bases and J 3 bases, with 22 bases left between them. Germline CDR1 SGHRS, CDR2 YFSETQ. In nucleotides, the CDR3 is TGCGCCAGCAGCCCCACCCTGGGGCTAATCGGAGAAGAGACCCAGTACTTC. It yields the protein CASSPTLGLIGEETQYF.